This T cell receptor beta chain was sequenced for a study of T cells in Graves' hyperthyroidism and ophthalmopathy. Study-wide points: Ophthalmopathy and stable hyperthyroidism were told apart by a 13 V-J model. Most clonotypes expanded in the thyroid (above 0.001) were also present in blood.

Trimming cost V 3 bases and J 2 bases, with 13 bases left between them. From germline, CDR1 is SGHDN and CDR2 FVKESK. The CDR3 totals 15 residues. About this clonotype: What it binds is unknown.

RNA transcripts gave rise to amplified TCR beta CDR3 regions. TCR CDR3 regions were first amplified by RT-PCR with HTBI primers. In TCRdb, the multiplex PCR reads were re-called with MiXCR into one record per CDR3 protein. The sample has around 540,000 distinct CDR3 sequences, just over 45% seen once. Across 18 months, stable Graves' hyperthyroidism was marked by no progression to ophthalmopathy. Uncontrolled infection, other autoimmune disease, pregnancy or lactation excluded patients. Sequencing was done on a sample of peripheral blood or thyroid tissue (not recorded which). The chain employs TRBV14 and TRBJ1-2; possible D gene TRBD1, 6 bases. The source is a woman between 18 and 29 years old with Graves' hyperthyroidism. The CDR3 reads CASSHNDRINYGYTF. DNA of the CDR3: TGTGCCAGCAGCCATAATGACAGGATCAACTATGGCTACACCTTC.